A single sample is the source of the 9 T cell receptor beta chains below, sequenced in a study of regulatory T cells in long-lasting Graves disease. Time point described: newly diagnosed GD, antithyroid drugs for less than 3 months. Generation of the TCR library employed RNA extracted from PBMCs. Sequencing libraries for TCR beta were prepared with iRepertoire HTBI primers and Arm-PCR of CDR3 regions. TCRdb reprocessed the multiplex PCR reads with MiXCR, giving one entry per CDR3 protein. The data contain roughly 610,000 distinct CDR3 sequences, roughly 16% of them singletons. These same data were also listed under a study on T cells in Graves' hyperthyroidism and ophthalmopathy.

Specimen: peripheral blood mononuclear cells (PBMCs), collected at new diagnosis, from a patient treated with antithyroid drugs. The receptors come from a woman aged 25 to 39 with Graves disease.

This clonotype was picked up a small number of times. One junction end does not reproduce the germline sequence, and a read error may be involved. J is TRBJ2-2 and V is TRBV3-1, with 7 bases matching TRBD1. The CDR3 is made up of 14 amino acids. Germline CDR1 LGHDT, CDR2 YNNKEL (reference sequence). CDR3 nucleotide sequence: TGTGCCTGCAGTAGGACAGGGAACACCGGGGAGCTGTTTTTT. Protein sequence: CACSRTGNTGELFF.

The V and J genes are TRBV19 and TRBJ1-5, with a tentative D call TRBD1 (5 bases). V was clipped by 2 bases and J by 6 bases, with 14 bases between them. Per germline, CDR1 LNHDA and CDR2 SQIVND (reference sequence). The CDR3 length is 15 residues. The CDR3 bases are TGTGCCAGTAGTATAACAGGTTCGGTACGTCAGCCCCAGCATTTT. It is translated as CASSITGSVRQPQHF.

This clonotype was recorded a few times. J is TRBJ1-5 and V is TRBV25-1; maybe TRBD1 (6 bases). Germline values: CDR1 MGHDK, CDR2 SYGVNS. Trimming pared 1 base from V and 5 bases from J, leaving 9 bases between. The CDR3 is made up of 14 amino acids. In nucleotides, the CDR3 is TGTGCCAGCAGTGAATGGGGGGGGCATCAGCCCCAGCATTTT. As protein: CASSEWGGHQPQHF.

This chain uses TRBV29-1 with TRBJ2-2, with unresolved D. Trimming took 5 bases from V and 5 from J, leaving 9 bases between them. CDR3 length: 12 residues. In germline, CDR1 is SQVTM, CDR2 ANQGSEA. CDR3: CSVFWGTGELFF. The CDR3 DNA sequence: TGCAGCGTTTTCTGGGGTACCGGGGAGCTGTTTTTT.

The chain uses TRBV19 and TRBJ2-3; D is ambiguous. V was clipped by 3 bases and J by 6 bases, with 4 bases between them. The CDR3 covers 11 residues. Germline assignment: CDR1 LNHDA and CDR2 SQIVND (reference sequence). The CDR3 coding sequence is TGTGCCAGTAGTATGGGGGATACGCAGTATTTT. Translated, it gives CASSMGDTQYF.

V is TRBV2 and J is TRBJ2-5; 12 bases match TRBD2. The length of the CDR3 is 14 residues. Germline loops: CDR1 SNHLY, CDR2 FYNNEI. After removal of 5 bases from V and 4 bases from J, the junction contained 2 bases not matched to a gene. CDR3 DNA sequence: TGTGCCAGCAGTTGGGGACTAGCGGGAGAGACCCAGTACTTC. Its protein product is CASSWGLAGETQYF.

This clonotype turned up a few times. The genes are TRBV7-3 and TRBJ2-4; 7 nucleotides align to TRBD2. Germline assignment: CDR1 SGHTA and CDR2 FQGTGA. The CDR3 length is 15 residues. Germline trimming cut 2 bases from V and 7 bases from J; bases unmatched to any gene: 8. CDR3 in amino acids: CASSLEAGQGNIQYF. As DNA, the CDR3 is TGTGCCAGCAGCTTAGAAGCGGGGCAGGGTAACATTCAGTACTTC.

The chain is built from TRBV11-2 and TRBJ2-3; 10 nucleotides align to TRBD2. Germline trimming cut 0 bases from V and 5 bases from J; bases unmatched to any gene: 5. Germline V gene sequence: CDR1 SGHAT, CDR2 FQNNGV. CDR3 length: 16 amino acids. CDR3 bases: TGTGCCAGCAGCTTAGAAGCGGGAGGGAGAGGAGATACGCAGTATTTT. It specifies CASSLEAGGRGDTQYF.

There are a few counts of this clonotype. The V gene is TRBV9, the J gene TRBJ1-1; TRBD1 might be the D (5 bases). The germline gives CDR1 SGDLS, CDR2 YYNGEE. The CDR3 consists of 13 residues. V was trimmed by 0 bases and J by 4 bases, leaving 7 bases between them. The CDR3 loop is CASSVDTGTEAFF. In nucleotides, the CDR3 is TGTGCCAGCAGCGTAGATACAGGCACTGAAGCTTTCTTT.